Listed below are T cell receptor beta chains from one sample, sequenced in a study of T cells after somatic rescue of genetic block. Some clones are missing from TCRdb's copy, which holds only in-frame ones; the method was immunoSEQ multiplex PCR. The data hold approximately 11,000 clones, with around 74% observed a single time. The sequenced sample consisted of peripheral blood mononuclear cells (PBMCs). The receptors originated from a boy between 5 and 17 years old. Each CDR3 is given with its conserved first and last residue. A D gene is named only where the DNA matches it firmly. The size field is filled for only some rows; it gives once, few, many or a size class.

J	V	size	D	DNA	CDR3
TRBJ2-2	TRBV18	.	TRBD1	TGTGCCAGCTCACCCGTACAGGGGACGGACACCGGGGAGCTGTTTTTT	CASSPVQGTDTGELFF
TRBJ1-1	TRBV29-1	.	.	TGCAGCGTTGAAGATGGGGCCATGAACACTGAAGCTTTCTTT	CSVEDGAMNTEAFF
TRBJ1-1	TRBV5-6	.	TRBD1	TGTGCCAGCAGTCTACAGGGGATTATGAACACTGAAGCTTTCTTT	CASSLQGIMNTEAFF
TRBJ2-5	TRBV7-2	medium-sized	TRBD1	TGTGCCAGCAGCTTGGGACAGGGAGAGACCCAGTACTTC	CASSLGQGETQYF
TRBJ2-2	TRBV6-1	.	.	TGTGCCAGCAGTGGCTGGTGGGGGTCCGGGGAGCTGTTTTTT	CASSGWWGSGELFF
TRBJ2-6	TRBV9	few	.	TGTGCCAGCAGCGTAGTGTCCGGGGCCAACGTCCTGACTTTC	CASSVVSGANVLTF
TRBJ2-2	TRBV5-1	.	TRBD2	TGCGCCAGCAGCATCTGGACTAGCGGTTCGACCGGGGAGCTGTTTTTT	CASSIWTSGSTGELFF
TRBJ2-2	TRBV5-3	few	.	TGTGCCAGCAGCTTCTATATTACCGGGGAGCTGTTTTTT	CASSFYITGELFF
TRBJ2-1	TRBV23-1	.	TRBD1	TGCGCCAGCAGTCCCGGTAAATTACAGGGGGCGAGCGGTACCTACAATGAGCAGTTCTTC	CASSPGKLQGASGTYNEQFF
TRBJ2-7	TRBV6-1	.	.	TGTGCCAGCAGTGAACCATGGGGACCAATTAAGGAGCAGTACTTC	CASSEPWGPIKEQYF
TRBJ1-3	TRBV5-3	.	.	TGTGCCAGAAGCTTGAAGGAGGTGGGAACCTTTGAAAACACCATATATTTT	CARSLKEVGTFENTIYF
TRBJ2-7	TRBV19	.	.	TGTGCCAGTAGTCCATGGGGAGGGGGCAGCGAGCAGTACTTC	CASSPWGGGSEQYF
TRBJ2-5	TRBV18	.	.	TGTGCCAGCTCACCTTTCGAAGAGACCCAGTACTTC	CASSPFEETQYF
TRBJ2-3	TRBV5-1	few	TRBD2	TGCGCCAGCAGCTTAGCTAGCGGGGGGTTAGGGAACACAGATACGCAGTATTTT	CASSLASGGLGNTDTQYF
TRBJ2-1	TRBV10-2	once	TRBD2	TGCGCCAGCAAAGGCCTCGGCGGGAGCCATAATGTATACAATGAGCAGTTCTTC	CASKGLGGSHNVYNEQFF